The 4 T cell receptor beta chains below were found in one sample sequenced in a study of human T cells and chemical hapten exposure (dated by TCRdb to the early 2020s). Unfractionated whole blood was collected in Tempus Blood RNA tubes, and total RNA was extracted from that blood. During library preparation, unique molecular identifiers were attached to individual cDNA molecules so that TCRs could be counted quantitatively and reproducibly. TCRdb reprocessed the public reads (quality trimming at Q25 with fastp, clone calling with MiXCR) and kept in-frame beta chains. Identical CDR3 protein sequences are pooled into one entry, listed with their most common genes and DNA. The sample table shows 120,000 or so distinct CDR3 sequences, and approximately 9.3% are seen once. The ten largest clones add up to 1.4% of the sample. The sample taken for sequencing was whole blood. The receptors come from a human donor in good health. Some clones in this sample may be carry-over from other donors' samples. Donor details come from another sample of the same person, matched by shared clones.

The chain is built from TRBV19 and TRBJ2-1, with unresolved D. The CDR3 runs 16 residues. Trimming took 1 base from V and 5 from J, leaving 15 bases between them. The germline CDR1 and CDR2 sequences are LNHDA and SQIVND (reference sequence). CDR3 sequence: CASSIVGWDRDNEQFF. The CDR3 DNA follows: TGTGCCAGTAGTATAGTGGGGTGGGATCGAGACAATGAGCAGTTCTTC.

This clonotype has only a few counts. CDR3 loop: CASSFVVGDSPYEQYF. In DNA form, the CDR3 reads TGTGCCAGCAGTTTCGTGGTAGGAGACAGTCCCTACGAGCAGTACTTC. This chain connects TRBV12-3 or TRBV12-4 to TRBJ2-7, with D tentatively TRBD1 (5 bases). CDR3 length: 16 amino acids. V was pared by 3 bases and J by 2 bases, with 17 bases between.

This clonotype has a count of ten or more. The chain's CDR3 is CSATAELNQPQHF. CDR3 DNA: TGCAGTGCTACGGCAGAGCTAAATCAGCCCCAGCATTTT. The V and J genes are TRBV20-1 and TRBJ1-5; no clear D. The V end lost 4 bases, the J end lost 4 bases, and 11 bases lay between the germline ends. Per the germline V gene, CDR1 is DFQATT and CDR2 is SNEGSKA (reference sequence). This CDR3 has 13 residues.

This chain connects TRBV6-5 to TRBJ2-2; D possibly matches TRBD1 or TRBD2 (6 bases each). The germline V gene encodes CDR1 MNHEY and CDR2 SVGAGI. The ends were cut back, 5 bases at V and 6 bases at J, with 22 bases in the middle. CDR3 size: 17 residues. DNA for the CDR3: TGTGCCAGCAGTCTTATTCCGGGGGCGGCCTGGGCCGGGGAGCTGTTTTTT. The encoded protein is CASSLIPGAAWAGELFF.